This TCR beta chain derives from a study of blood T cell repertoires in COVID-19. Study-wide context: Specimens from acute and convalescent COVID-19 originated in the United States, Italy and Spain. In each case, the material was cDNA or gDNA derived from T cells, B-cell-depleted T cells, or PBMCs.

Original handling: Scientists estimated how many nucleated cells there were by amplifying reference gene primers. Measured with immunoSEQ multiplex PCR; TCRdb has only the in-frame clones, and not every one. The DNA was the basis for D and trimming; V, J and clone size are from that table. Found here are approximately 190,000 clones, roughly four fifths of them singletons; the top ten hold about 6.9%. This clone has just a few counts. Specimen: peripheral blood. This TCR came from a human donor with acute or convalescent COVID-19. The donor label of this sample is uncertain.

In DNA, the CDR3 is TGTGCCAGCAGTTCCTCCGCCCGGGCTTTCTTT. Encoded protein: CASSSSARAFF. The V call is TRBV28, the J call TRBJ1-1; D is uncertain. The CDR3 consists of 11 residues. V was pared by 4 bases and J by 11 bases, with 11 bases between. Germline V lookup: CDR1 MDHEN, CDR2 SYDVKM.